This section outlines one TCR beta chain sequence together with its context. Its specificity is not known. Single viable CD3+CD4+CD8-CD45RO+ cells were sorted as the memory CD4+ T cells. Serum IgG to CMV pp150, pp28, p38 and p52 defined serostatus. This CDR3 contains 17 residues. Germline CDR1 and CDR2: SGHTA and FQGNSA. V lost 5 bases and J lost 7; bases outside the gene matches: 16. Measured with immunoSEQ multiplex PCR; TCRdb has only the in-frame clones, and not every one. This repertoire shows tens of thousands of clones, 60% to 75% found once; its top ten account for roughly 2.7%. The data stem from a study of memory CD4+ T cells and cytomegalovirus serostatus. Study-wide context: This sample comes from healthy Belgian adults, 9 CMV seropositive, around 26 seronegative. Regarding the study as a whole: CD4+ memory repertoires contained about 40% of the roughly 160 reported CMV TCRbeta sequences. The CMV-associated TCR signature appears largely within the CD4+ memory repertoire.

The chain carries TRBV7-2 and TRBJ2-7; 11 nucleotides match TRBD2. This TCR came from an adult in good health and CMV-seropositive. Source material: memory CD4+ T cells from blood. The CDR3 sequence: CASSDRIAGGPVWEQYF. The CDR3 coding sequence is TGTGCCAGCAGCGACCGGATAGCGGGAGGGCCGGTGTGGGAGCAGTACTTC. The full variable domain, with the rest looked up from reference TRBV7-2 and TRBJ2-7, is GAGVSQSPSNKVTEKGKDVELRCDPISGHTALYWYRQSLGQGLEFLIYFQGNSAPDKSGLPSDRFSAERTGGSVSTLTIQRTQQEDSAVYLCASSDRIAGGPVWEQYFGPGTRLTVT.